A single sample is the source of the 18 T cell receptor beta chains below, sequenced in a study of blood T cell repertoires in COVID-19. Data came from immunoSEQ multiplex PCR; TCRdb stores just in-frame clones and leaves some out. The sample includes tens of thousands of clones, around four fifths of them seen just once. Sequencing input: peripheral blood. All receptors derive from a man aged 50 to 60 with active COVID-19.

The gene calls are TRBV5-4 and TRBJ2-3, with D uncertain. The CDR3 extends over 11 amino acids. The V end was cut by 4 bases, the J end by 6 bases, with 6 bases between. The germline CDR1 and CDR2 sequences are SGHNT and YYREEE (reference sequence). The CDR3 DNA reads TGTGCCAGCAGCCTCTTGGATACGCAGTATTTT. It yields the protein CASSLLDTQYF. The full variable domain, in which reference TRBV5-4 and TRBJ2-3 provide the parts outside the CDR3, is ETGVTQSPTHLIKTRGQQVTLRCSSQSGHNTVSWYQQALGQGPQFIFQYYREEENGRGNFPPRFSGLQFPNYSSELNVNALELDDSALYLCASSLLDTQYFGPGTRLTVL.

The chain combines TRBV11-2 with TRBJ2-1, with D possibly being TRBD1 (6 bases). Trimming took off 7 bases at V and 4 bases at J, with 14 bases between the two ends. The CDR3 consists of 14 residues. Germline loops: CDR1 SGHAT, CDR2 FQNNGV. The CDR3 coding sequence is TGTGCCAGCAAAACCCAGGGGATTTACAATGAGCAGTTCTTC. Translated, it gives CASKTQGIYNEQFF.

The chain carries TRBV10-2 and TRBJ2-3; a weak D match, TRBD2 (5 bases). Per the germline V gene, CDR1 is WSHSY and CDR2 is SAAADI. Deletions cut 3 bases from V and 0 bases from J, with 10 bases between. CDR3 size: 15 residues. Written as DNA, the CDR3 is TGCGCCAGCAGTGAAACTAGTTCTAGCACAGATACGCAGTATTTT. This gives the protein CASSETSSSTDTQYF.

The chain uses TRBV7-2 and TRBJ2-7, with TRBD1 as a possible D gene (5 bases). There are 13 residues in the CDR3. Looked up from germline, CDR1 is SGHTA and CDR2 is FQGNSA. Between the trimmed V and J ends, which lost 2 bases and 3 bases, there was a span of 8 bases. CDR3 in DNA: TGTGCCAGCAGCTTATTGGACAACTACGAGCAGTACTTC. It specifies CASSLLDNYEQYF. The variable domain in full, with the rest retrieved from reference TRBV7-2 and TRBJ2-7, is GAGVSQSPSNKVTEKGKDVELRCDPISGHTALYWYRQSLGQGLEFLIYFQGNSAPDKSGLPSDRFSAERTGGSVSTLTIQRTQQEDSAVYLCASSLLDNYEQYFGPGTRLTVT.

The V and J genes are TRBV19 and TRBJ1-2; 8 bases are shared with TRBD1. Germline V CDR1 and CDR2: LNHDA, SQIVND (reference sequence). Trimming removed 4 bases from V and 4 bases from J; junction bases left unmatched: 8. The CDR3 totals 15 residues. The CDR3 coding sequence is TGTGCCAGTAGTAAGACGACAGGGGAAGGCTATGGCTACACCTTC. It encodes CASSKTTGEGYGYTF.

As DNA, the CDR3 is TGTGCCAGCAGCCAAAGGGGACTGCAAGAGACCCAGTACTTC. Its translation is CASSQRGLQETQYF. The V and J genes are TRBV3-1 (or the pseudogene TRBV3-2) and TRBJ2-5; tentatively, D is TRBD2 (6 bases). The V gene lost 2 bases and the J gene lost 2 bases, with 9 bases spanning the gap. This CDR3 comprises 14 residues. Per the germline V gene, CDR1 is LGHDT and CDR2 is YNNKEL (reference sequence).

V usage is TRBV5-4 and J usage is TRBJ2-3, with D maybe TRBD2 (6 bases). V lost 4 bases to trimming and J lost 1 base, with 28 bases between them. This CDR3 region has 20 residues. Looked up from germline, CDR1 is SGHNT and CDR2 is YYREEE (reference sequence). CDR3 sequence (DNA): TGTGCCAGCAGCCCTGGTGGAAAGGGACTGGAGGTTTTCCGCACAGATACGCAGTATTTT. Amino acids: CASSPGGKGLEVFRTDTQYF.

This clone was seen a handful of times. J is TRBJ1-5 and V is TRBV3-1 (or the pseudogene TRBV3-2); D might be TRBD1 (6 bases). Trimming took off 6 bases at V and 3 bases at J, with 12 bases between the two ends. The germline V gene encodes CDR1 LGHDT and CDR2 YNNKEL (reference sequence). The CDR3 contains 14 residues. The CDR3 DNA is TGTGCCAGCAGTCGTCAGGGGATCAATCAGCCCCAGCATTTT. Translating gives CASSRQGINQPQHF.

This sequence joins TRBV6-5 and TRBJ2-5; no definite D call. The germline gives CDR1 MNHEY, CDR2 SVGAGI. V was clipped by 0 bases and J by 5 bases, with 4 bases between them. The CDR3 is 12 amino acids. The CDR3 region has the DNA TGTGCCAGCAGTTACTCGAGGGAGACCCAGTACTTC. Amino acid sequence: CASSYSRETQYF.

The chain uses TRBV4-1 and TRBJ2-5; a weak D match, TRBD2 (7 bases). V lost 3 bases, J lost 3 bases, and 20 bases lay in between. This CDR3 has 17 residues. Germline V lookup: CDR1 MGHRA, CDR2 YSYEKL. This CDR3 is CASSQALEGGEEETQYF. The CDR3 DNA reads TGCGCCAGCAGCCAGGCCCTAGAGGGGGGGGAAGAAGAGACCCAGTACTTC.

V usage is TRBV18 and J usage is TRBJ2-7, with 9 bases fitting TRBD2. CDR1 and CDR2 from the germline V gene are KGHSH and LQKENI. The CDR3 is 15 residues long. J gave up 7 bases and V 5 bases, and 12 bases lay outside the gene matches. DNA for the CDR3: TGTGCCAGCTCAAACGTAGCGGGAGACCCGGGGGAGCAGTACTTC. This codes for CASSNVAGDPGEQYF.

The rearrangement uses TRBV13 and TRBJ2-4; 8 positions match TRBD1. CDR1 PRHDT and CDR2 FYEKMQ come from the germline V gene (reference sequence). V lost 2 bases to trimming and J lost 7 bases; unmatched junction nucleotides: 1. The CDR3 runs 13 residues. The CDR3 DNA follows: TGTGCCAGCAGCTTACAGGGGGCGAACATTCAGTACTTC. Translated: CASSLQGANIQYF.

The genes are TRBV6-5 and TRBJ1-1; TRBD1 might be the D (6 bases). CDR1 and CDR2 (germline): MNHEY, SVGAGI. Deletions cut 6 bases from V and 0 bases from J, with 14 bases between. The CDR3 has 15 residues. CDR3 nucleotides: TGTGCCAGCAGCCATGCTGGGGGCATGAACACTGAAGCTTTCTTT. It translates to CASSHAGGMNTEAFF.

The chain uses TRBV7-9 and TRBJ1-6; D is perhaps TRBD1 (5 bases). This CDR3 has 14 amino acids. Germline CDR1 reads SEHNR; CDR2 reads FQNEAQ (reference sequence). V gave up 1 base and J gave up 10 bases, with 11 bases separating them. The CDR3 protein is CASSLVDGGSPLHF. The DNA of the CDR3 is TGTGCCAGCAGCTTAGTAGATGGGGGGTCACCCCTCCACTTT.

V and J are TRBV6-2 or TRBV6-3 and TRBJ2-3; D is unclear. Germline-derived CDR1 and CDR2 are MNHEY and SVGEGT. The CDR3 is 15 amino acids. Trimming shortened V by 6 bases and J by 0 bases, and 13 bases separated the two germline ends. Here the CDR3 DNA reads TGTGCCAGCAGCCCAGCCTCCCCTAGCACAGATACGCAGTATTTT. This encodes CASSPASPSTDTQYF.

J is TRBJ1-2 and V is TRBV28; maybe TRBD1 (6 bases). CDR1 and CDR2 (germline): MDHEN, SYDVKM. This CDR3 contains 12 residues. V dropped 6 bases and J dropped 5 bases, with 10 bases sitting between them. CDR3 in amino acids: CASSSGQYGYTF. The CDR3 nucleotides are TGTGCCAGCAGCTCTGGACAGTATGGCTACACCTTC.

The chain links TRBV6-5 to TRBJ1-3; unclear D gene. The V and J ends lost 0 bases and 9 bases respectively, with 9 bases between them. Germline loops: CDR1 MNHEY, CDR2 SVGAGI. The CDR3 spans 13 residues. The CDR3, as DNA: TGTGCCAGCAGTTACTCGATTGGGAGCACCATATATTTT. It is translated as CASSYSIGSTIYF.

The chain combines TRBV4-1 with TRBJ1-3, with TRBD1 as a possible D gene (5 bases). Germline CDR1 and CDR2: MGHRA and YSYEKL. Trimming stripped 2 bases from V and 1 base from J, with 15 bases between. The CDR3 is 17 residues long. The CDR3 is CASSQRYRQGSGNTIYF. DNA for the CDR3: TGCGCCAGCAGCCAACGCTACAGGCAGGGTTCTGGAAACACCATATATTTT.